The clone carrying this T cell receptor beta chain has ten or more counts. Its target is unknown. The template used for profiling TCR beta VDJ and CDR3 was genomic DNA. TCRdb re-called the reads with MiXCR, one entry per CDR3 protein. The sample lists 120,000 or so distinct CDR3 sequences; over 30% were seen once. The data originate from a study of CD8+CD57+ T cells in acquired aplastic anemia. Trimming cost V 1 base and J 1 base, with 5 bases left between them. The CDR3 runs 13 residues. Germline CDR1 and CDR2: LNHDA and SQIVND (reference sequence). Study results and limitations: CD8+ Simpson's diversity did not differ significantly between patients and controls. A set of twenty-nine CD8+ CDR3 sequences was shared between patients and controls, and these sequences appeared highly expressed in patients.

Patients chosen for sequencing had shown CD8+CD57+ cell expansion by flow cytometry. The cohort consisted entirely of patients having severe acquired aplastic anemia. The sample was sorted CD4+, CD8+, or CD8+CD57+ T cells (not recorded which) from PBMCs. V and J are TRBV19 and TRBJ2-7, with no clear D. The receptor's source is a human donor with aplastic anemia. CDR3 in DNA: TGTGCCAGTAGTATAGCGGATTCCTACGAGCAGTACTTC. This gives the protein CASSIADSYEQYF.